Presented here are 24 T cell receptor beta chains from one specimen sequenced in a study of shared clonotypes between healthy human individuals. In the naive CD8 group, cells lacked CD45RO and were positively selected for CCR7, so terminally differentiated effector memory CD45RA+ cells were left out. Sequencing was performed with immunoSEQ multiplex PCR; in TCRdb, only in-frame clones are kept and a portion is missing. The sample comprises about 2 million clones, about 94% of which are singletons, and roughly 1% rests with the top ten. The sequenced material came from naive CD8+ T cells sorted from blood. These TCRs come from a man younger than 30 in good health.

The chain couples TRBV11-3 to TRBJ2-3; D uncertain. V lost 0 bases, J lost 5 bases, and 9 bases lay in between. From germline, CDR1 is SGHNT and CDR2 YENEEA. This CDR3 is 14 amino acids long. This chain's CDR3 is CASSLDTVQDTQYF. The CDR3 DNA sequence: TGTGCCAGCAGCTTAGATACAGTTCAAGATACGCAGTATTTT.

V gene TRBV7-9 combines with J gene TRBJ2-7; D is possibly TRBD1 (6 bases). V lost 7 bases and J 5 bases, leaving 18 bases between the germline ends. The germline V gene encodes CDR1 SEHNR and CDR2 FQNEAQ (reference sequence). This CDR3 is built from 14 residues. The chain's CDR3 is CASTTTTGRNEQYF. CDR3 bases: TGTGCCAGCACGACTACCACAGGGCGCAACGAGCAGTACTTC. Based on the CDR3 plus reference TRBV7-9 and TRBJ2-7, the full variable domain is DTGVSQNPRHKITKRGQNVTFRCDPISEHNRLYWYRQTLGQGPEFLTYFQNEAQLEKSRLLSDRFSAERPKGSFSTLEIQRTEQGDSAMYLCASTTTTGRNEQYFGPGTRLTVT.

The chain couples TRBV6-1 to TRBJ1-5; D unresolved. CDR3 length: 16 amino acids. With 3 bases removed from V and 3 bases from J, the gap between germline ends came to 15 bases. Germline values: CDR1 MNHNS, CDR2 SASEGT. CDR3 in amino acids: CASSDPYGSLNQPQHF. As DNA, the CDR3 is TGTGCCAGCAGTGACCCCTACGGGAGCCTCAATCAGCCCCAGCATTTT.

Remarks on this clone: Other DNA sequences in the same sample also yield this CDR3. The CDR3 nucleotides read TGTGCCAGCAGCGTAGTGGGGGAGGAGCAGTTCTTC. It encodes CASSVVGEEQFF. This chain joins TRBV9 and TRBJ2-1, with D perhaps TRBD1 or TRBD2 (5 bases each). The CDR3 is 12 residues long. Germline loops: CDR1 SGDLS, CDR2 YYNGEE. V gave up 0 bases and J gave up 10 bases, with 8 bases separating them.

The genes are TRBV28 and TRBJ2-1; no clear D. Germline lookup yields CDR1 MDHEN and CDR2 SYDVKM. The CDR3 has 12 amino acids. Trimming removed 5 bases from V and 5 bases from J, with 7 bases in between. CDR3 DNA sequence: TGTGCCAGCAGTACGGCGGACAATGAGCAGTTCTTC. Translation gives CASSTADNEQFF.

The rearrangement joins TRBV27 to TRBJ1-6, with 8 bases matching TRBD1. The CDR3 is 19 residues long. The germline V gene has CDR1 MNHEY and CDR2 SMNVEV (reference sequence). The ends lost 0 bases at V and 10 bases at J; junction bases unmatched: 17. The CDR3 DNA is TGTGCCAGCAGTTTATCGAGGACAGGGTATGGATTAGAATACTCACCCCTCCACTTT. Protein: CASSLSRTGYGLEYSPLHF.

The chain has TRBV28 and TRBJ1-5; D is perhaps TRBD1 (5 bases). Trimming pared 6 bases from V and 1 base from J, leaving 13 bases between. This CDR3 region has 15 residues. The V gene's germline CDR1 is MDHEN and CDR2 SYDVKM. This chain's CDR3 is CASRFTGMSNQPQHF. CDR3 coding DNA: TGTGCCAGCAGGTTCACAGGAATGAGCAATCAGCCCCAGCATTTT.

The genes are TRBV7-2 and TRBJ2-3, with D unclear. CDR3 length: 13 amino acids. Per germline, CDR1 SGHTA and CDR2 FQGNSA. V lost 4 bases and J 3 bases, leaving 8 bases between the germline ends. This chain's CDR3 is CASSWQATDTQYF. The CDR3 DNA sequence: TGTGCCAGCAGCTGGCAGGCGACAGATACGCAGTATTTT.

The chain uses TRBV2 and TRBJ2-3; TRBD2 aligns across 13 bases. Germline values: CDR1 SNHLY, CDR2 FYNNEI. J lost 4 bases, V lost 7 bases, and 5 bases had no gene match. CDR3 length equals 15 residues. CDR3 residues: CASIRTSGGSDTQYF. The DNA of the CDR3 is TGTGCCAGCATTCGGACTAGCGGGGGCTCAGATACGCAGTATTTT.

The CDR3 coding sequence is TGTGCCAGCAGCCAAGCCGGGACGGGTGACGAGCAGTACTTC. Translating it yields CASSQAGTGDEQYF. The chain carries TRBV14 and TRBJ2-7, with D possibly being TRBD1 or TRBD2 (5 bases each). V was cut by 1 base and J by 5 bases, with 12 bases left in between. Germline V gene lookup returns CDR1 SGHDN and CDR2 FVKESK. The CDR3 totals 14 residues. Based on the CDR3 plus reference TRBV14 and TRBJ2-7, the full variable domain is EAGVTQFPSHSVIEKGQTVTLRCDPISGHDNLYWYRRVMGKEIKFLLHFVKESKQDESGMPNNRFLAERTGGTYSTLKVQPAELEDSGVYFCASSQAGTGDEQYFGPGTRLTVT.

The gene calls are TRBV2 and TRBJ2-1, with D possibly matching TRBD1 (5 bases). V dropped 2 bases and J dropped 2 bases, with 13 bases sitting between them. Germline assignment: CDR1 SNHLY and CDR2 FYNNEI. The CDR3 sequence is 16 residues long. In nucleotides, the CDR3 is TGTGCCAGCAGTGAACTCGGCAGGGTCCCCTACAATGAGCAGTTCTTC. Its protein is CASSELGRVPYNEQFF.

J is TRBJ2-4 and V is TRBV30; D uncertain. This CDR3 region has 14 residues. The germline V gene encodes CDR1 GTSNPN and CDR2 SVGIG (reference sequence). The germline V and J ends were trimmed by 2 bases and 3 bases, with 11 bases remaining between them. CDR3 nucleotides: TGTGCCTGGAGTTCTGGAGTGGGCAAAAACATTCAGTACTTC. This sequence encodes CAWSSGVGKNIQYF.

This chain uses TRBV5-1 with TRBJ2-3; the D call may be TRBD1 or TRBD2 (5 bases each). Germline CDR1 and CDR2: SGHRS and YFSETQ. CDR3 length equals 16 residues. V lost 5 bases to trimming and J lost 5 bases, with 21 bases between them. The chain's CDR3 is CASSPRGSSRVDTQYF. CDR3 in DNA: TGCGCCAGCAGTCCTAGGGGTTCTAGCCGCGTAGATACGCAGTATTTT.

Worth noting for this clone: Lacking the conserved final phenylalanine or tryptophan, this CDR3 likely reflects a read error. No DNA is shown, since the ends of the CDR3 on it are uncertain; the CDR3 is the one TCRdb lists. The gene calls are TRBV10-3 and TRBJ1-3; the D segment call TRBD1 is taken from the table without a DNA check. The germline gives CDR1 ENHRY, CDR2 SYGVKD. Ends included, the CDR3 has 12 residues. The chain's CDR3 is CAISESGQPLNL.

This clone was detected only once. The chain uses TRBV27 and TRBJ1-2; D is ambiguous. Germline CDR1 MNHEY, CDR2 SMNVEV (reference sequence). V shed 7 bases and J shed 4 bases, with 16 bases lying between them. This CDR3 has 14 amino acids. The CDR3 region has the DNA TGTGCCAGCAAACCCGAAGGGTGGGGCTATGGCTACACCTTC. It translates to CASKPEGWGYGYTF.

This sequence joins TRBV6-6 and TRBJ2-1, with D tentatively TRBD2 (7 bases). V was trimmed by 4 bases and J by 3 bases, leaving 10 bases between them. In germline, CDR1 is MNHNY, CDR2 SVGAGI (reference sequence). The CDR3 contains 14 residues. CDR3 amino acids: CASSSRGGYNEQFF. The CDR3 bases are TGTGCCAGCAGTTCTAGGGGGGGCTACAATGAGCAGTTCTTC.

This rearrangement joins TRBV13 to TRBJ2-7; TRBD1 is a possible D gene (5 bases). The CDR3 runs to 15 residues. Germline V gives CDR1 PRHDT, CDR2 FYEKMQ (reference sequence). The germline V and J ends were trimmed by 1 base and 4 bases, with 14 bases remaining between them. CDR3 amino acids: CASSLVGGAQYEQYF. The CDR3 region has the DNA TGTGCCAGCAGCTTAGTAGGTGGGGCGCAATACGAGCAGTACTTC. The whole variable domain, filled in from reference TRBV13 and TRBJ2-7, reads AAGVIQSPRHLIKEKRETATLKCYPIPRHDTVYWYQQGPGQDPQFLISFYEKMQSDKGSIPDRFSAQQFSDYHSELNMSSLELGDSALYFCASSLVGGAQYEQYFGPGTRLTVT.

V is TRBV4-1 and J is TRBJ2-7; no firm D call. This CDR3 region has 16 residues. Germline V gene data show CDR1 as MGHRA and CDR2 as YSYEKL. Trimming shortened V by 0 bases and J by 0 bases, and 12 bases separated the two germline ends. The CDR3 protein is CASSQEGKGSSYEQYF. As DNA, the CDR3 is TGCGCCAGCAGCCAAGAGGGGAAGGGCAGCTCCTACGAGCAGTACTTC.

The chain's CDR3 is CASSWTGRDEQFF. DNA for the CDR3: TGCGCCAGCAGCTGGACAGGTCGGGATGAGCAGTTCTTC. V usage is TRBV5-1 and J usage is TRBJ2-1, with 7 nucleotides matching TRBD1. V gave up 3 bases and J gave up 8 bases; unmatched junction bases: 5. This CDR3 spans 13 amino acids. Germline V lookup: CDR1 SGHRS, CDR2 YFSETQ.

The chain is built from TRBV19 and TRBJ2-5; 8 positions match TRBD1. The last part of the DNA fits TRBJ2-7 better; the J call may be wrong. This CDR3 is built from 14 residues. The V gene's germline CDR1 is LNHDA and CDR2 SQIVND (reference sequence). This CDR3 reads CASSTQGARYEQYF. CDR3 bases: TGTGCCAGTAGTACTCAGGGGGCCCGCTACGAGCAGTACTTC.

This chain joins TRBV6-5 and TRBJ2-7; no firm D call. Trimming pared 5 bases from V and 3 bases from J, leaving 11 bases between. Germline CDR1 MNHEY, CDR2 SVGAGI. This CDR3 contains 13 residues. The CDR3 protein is CASSETQGYEQYF. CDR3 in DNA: TGTGCCAGCAGTGAGACACAAGGCTACGAGCAGTACTTC.

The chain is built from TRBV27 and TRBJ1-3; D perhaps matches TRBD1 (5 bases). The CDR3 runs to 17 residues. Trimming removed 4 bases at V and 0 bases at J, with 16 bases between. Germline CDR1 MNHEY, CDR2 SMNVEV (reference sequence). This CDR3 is CASSSSGRGFSGNTIYF. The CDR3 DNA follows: TGTGCCAGCAGTTCCTCGGGACGGGGATTCTCTGGAAACACCATATATTTT.

CDR3 nucleotides: TGCGCCAGCAGCGAGGACCATCTCTATGGCTACACCTTC. Protein sequence: CASSEDHLYGYTF. The chain couples TRBV5-1 to TRBJ1-2; D ambiguous. Trimming stripped 4 bases from V and 4 bases from J, with 11 bases between. The CDR3 loop spans 13 amino acids. Germline values: CDR1 SGHRS, CDR2 YFSETQ.

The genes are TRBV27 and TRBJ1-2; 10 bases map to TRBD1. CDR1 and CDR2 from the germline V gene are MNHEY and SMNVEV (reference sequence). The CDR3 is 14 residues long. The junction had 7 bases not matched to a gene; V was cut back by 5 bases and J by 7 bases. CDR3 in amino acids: CASSTGQGSSGYTF. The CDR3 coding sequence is TGTGCCAGCAGTACGGGACAGGGGAGTAGTGGCTACACCTTC.